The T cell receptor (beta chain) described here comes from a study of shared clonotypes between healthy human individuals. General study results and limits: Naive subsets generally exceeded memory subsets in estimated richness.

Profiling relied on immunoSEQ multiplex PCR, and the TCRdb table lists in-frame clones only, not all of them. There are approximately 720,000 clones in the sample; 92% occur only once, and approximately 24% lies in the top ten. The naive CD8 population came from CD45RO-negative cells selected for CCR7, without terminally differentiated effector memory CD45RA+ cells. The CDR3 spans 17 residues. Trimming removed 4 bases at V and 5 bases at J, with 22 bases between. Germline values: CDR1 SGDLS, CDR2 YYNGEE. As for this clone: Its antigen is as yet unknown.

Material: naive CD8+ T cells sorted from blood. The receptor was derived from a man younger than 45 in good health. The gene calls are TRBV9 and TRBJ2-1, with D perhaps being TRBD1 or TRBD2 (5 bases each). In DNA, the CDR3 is TGTGCCAGCAGCCCCCGTGAAAGCCCCGGGACGGACAATGAGCAGTTCTTC. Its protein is CASSPRESPGTDNEQFF.